This TCR beta chain was obtained from a study of early T cells in non-severe SARS-CoV-2 infection. Study-wide context: Sequencing of bulk RNA from unsorted whole blood was done, without chain pairing.

MiXCR, applied by TCRdb to the 5' RACE reads, yields one record per CDR3 protein. The data show some 30,000 distinct CDR3 sequences, under 4% seen once. V was trimmed by 0 bases and J by 2 bases, leaving 9 bases between them. The CDR3 runs to 14 residues. Germline loops: CDR1 SGHRS, CDR2 YFSETQ. Overall study findings and caveats: Anti-spike CD8 responses were favored by VDJdb matching, which missed private and CD4 specificities.

As regards this clonotype: The antigen remains undetermined.

This rearrangement joins TRBV5-1 to TRBJ2-7, with D possibly matching TRBD2 (6 bases). The specimen sequenced was whole blood. This sequence originates from an adult who was a healthcare worker with PCR-confirmed SARS-CoV-2 infection or an uninfected control (not recorded which). The CDR3 bases are TGCGCCAGCAGCTTGGCCGGGAGCCCCTACGAGCAGTACTTC. Encoded protein: CASSLAGSPYEQYF.